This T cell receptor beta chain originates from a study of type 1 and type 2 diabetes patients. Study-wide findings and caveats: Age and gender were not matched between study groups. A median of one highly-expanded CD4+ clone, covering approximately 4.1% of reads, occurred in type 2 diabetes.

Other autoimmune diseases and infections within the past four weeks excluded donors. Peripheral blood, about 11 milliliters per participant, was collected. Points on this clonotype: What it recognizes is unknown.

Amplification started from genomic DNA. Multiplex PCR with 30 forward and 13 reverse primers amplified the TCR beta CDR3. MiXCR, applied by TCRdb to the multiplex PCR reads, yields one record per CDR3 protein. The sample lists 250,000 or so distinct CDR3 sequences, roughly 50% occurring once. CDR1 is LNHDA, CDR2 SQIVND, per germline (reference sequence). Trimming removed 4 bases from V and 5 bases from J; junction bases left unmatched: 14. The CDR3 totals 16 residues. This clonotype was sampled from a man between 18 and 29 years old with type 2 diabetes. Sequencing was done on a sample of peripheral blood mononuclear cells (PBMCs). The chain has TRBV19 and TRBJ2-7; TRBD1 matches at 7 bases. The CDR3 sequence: CASSTKARQGPHEQYF. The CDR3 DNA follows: TGTGCCAGTAGTACTAAGGCCAGACAGGGCCCCCACGAGCAGTACTTC.